A single sample gave rise to the 28 T cell receptor beta chains below, sequenced in a study of blood T cell repertoires in COVID-19. TCRdb's copy holds only in-frame clones and misses some; the assay was immunoSEQ multiplex PCR. The table lists roughly 92,000 clones, roughly 86% of them singletons, with 7.4% in the top ten. Source material: peripheral blood. Receptors originate from a human donor with acute or convalescent COVID-19. The donor label of this sample is uncertain.

The V and J genes are TRBV28 and TRBJ2-5, with D maybe TRBD2 (7 bases). V was shortened by 5 bases and J by 4 bases, with 17 bases between the two germline ends. Germline CDR1 reads MDHEN; CDR2 reads SYDVKM. This CDR3 contains 15 residues. The CDR3, as DNA: TGTGCCAGCAGTCCCCAAGGGGGGGGGCGAGAGACCCAGTACTTC. It codes for CASSPQGGGRETQYF.

J is TRBJ2-5 and V is TRBV2; 10 bases are a match to TRBD1. Germline CDR1 reads SNHLY; CDR2 reads FYNNEI. With 5 bases clipped from V and 5 bases from J, the junction kept 8 bases outside the gene matches. CDR3 length equals 15 residues. CDR3 nucleotide sequence: TGTGCCAGCAGTTCCCCGGACAGGGGGGAGGAGACCCAGTACTTC. It specifies CASSSPDRGEETQYF.

This sequence joins TRBV28 and TRBJ2-1; 9 nucleotides agree with TRBD2. J was trimmed by 8 bases and V by 6 bases; bases with no gene match: 5. CDR1 and CDR2 (germline): MDHEN, SYDVKM. The CDR3 is made up of 13 amino acids. CDR3 DNA: TGTGCCAGCAGGTCCCTAGCGGGGCATGAGCAGTTCTTC. It encodes CASRSLAGHEQFF. The whole variable domain, filled in from reference TRBV28 and TRBJ2-1, reads DVKVTQSSRYLVKRTGEKVFLECVQDMDHENMFWYRQDPGLGLRLIYFSYDVKMKEKGDIPEGYSVSREKKERFSLILESASTNQTSMYLCASRSLAGHEQFFGPGTRLTVL.

The chain is built from TRBV20-1 and TRBJ1-1; D gene uncertain. This CDR3 contains 10 residues. CDR1 is DFQATT and CDR2 is SNEGSKA in the germline V gene (reference sequence). V was trimmed by 5 bases and J by 8 bases, leaving 9 bases between them. In nucleotides, the CDR3 is TGCAGTGCTCGGTCAGGCGAAGCTTTCTTT. Its protein product is CSARSGEAFF.

This clone was counted a few times. J is TRBJ2-7 and V is TRBV6-5; the match to TRBD1 covers 9 bases. V shed 7 bases and J 7 bases; nucleotides not matched to a gene: 11. Per germline, CDR1 MNHEY and CDR2 SVGAGI. The CDR3 consists of 14 residues. The CDR3 DNA reads TGTGCCAGCACCACTCCCGGACAGGGGATAGAGCAGTACTTC. This codes for CASTTPGQGIEQYF.

This clone showed up just once. The rearrangement joins TRBV3-1 (or the pseudogene TRBV3-2) to TRBJ2-1; 12 positions match TRBD2. The junction had 6 bases not matched to a gene; V was cut back by 6 bases and J by 6 bases. Germline V lookup: CDR1 LGHDT, CDR2 YNNKEL (reference sequence). The CDR3 contains 15 residues. DNA of the CDR3: TGTGCCAGCAGTTTCCTAGCGGGGGGGGTCAATGAGCAGTTCTTC. The encoded protein is CASSFLAGGVNEQFF.

This clone appeared once. The rearrangement links TRBV28 to TRBJ2-7, with TRBD2 identical over 9 bases. The trim removed 1 base at V and 6 bases at J, leaving 10 bases unmatched. The CDR3 totals 16 residues. The germline V gene has CDR1 MDHEN and CDR2 SYDVKM. CDR3 residues: CASSLSPRGGSLEQYF. CDR3 bases: TGTGCCAGCAGTTTATCCCCGCGGGGGGGGTCCCTCGAGCAGTACTTC. Supplemented by reference TRBV28 and TRBJ2-7, the full variable domain reads DVKVTQSSRYLVKRTGEKVFLECVQDMDHENMFWYRQDPGLGLRLIYFSYDVKMKEKGDIPEGYSVSREKKERFSLILESASTNQTSMYLCASSLSPRGGSLEQYFGPGTRLTVT.

The chain recombines TRBV24-1 with TRBJ2-2, with D possibly being TRBD2 (5 bases). V was clipped by 10 bases and J by 3 bases, with 14 bases between them. This CDR3 region has 14 residues. Looked up from germline, CDR1 is KGHDR and CDR2 is SFDVKD. The DNA for the CDR3 is TGTGCCACGCGCGGGCCTGGGGACACCGGGGAGCTGTTTTTT. It yields the protein CATRGPGDTGELFF.

The V call is TRBV2, the J call TRBJ2-3, with 8 positions matching TRBD2. The CDR3 runs 15 residues. The V segment lost 0 bases and the J segment 3 bases; nucleotides outside the gene matches: 2. From germline, CDR1 is SNHLY and CDR2 FYNNEI. The CDR3 nucleotides read TGTGCCAGCAGTGAAGCGGGACTAGGAACAGATACGCAGTATTTT. Its translation: CASSEAGLGTDTQYF.

There are a few counts of this clone. V and J are TRBV10-1 and TRBJ2-7; 10 bases are shared with TRBD2. The CDR3 runs to 13 residues. The germline V gene has CDR1 WNHNN and CDR2 SYGVQD (reference sequence). J was trimmed by 7 bases and V by 0 bases; bases with no gene match: 0. CDR3 coding DNA: TGCGCCAGCAGTGAGTCACTAGCGGGGGAGCAGTACTTC. Its translation is CASSESLAGEQYF.

The chain couples TRBV4-1 to TRBJ1-2, with TRBD1 as a possible D gene (5 bases). Looked up from germline, CDR1 is MGHRA and CDR2 is YSYEKL. The CDR3 runs to 19 residues. The V end was cut by 0 bases, the J end by 2 bases, with 22 bases between. The CDR3 loop reads CASSQDRRGFYGANYGYTF. The CDR3 DNA follows: TGCGCCAGCAGCCAAGATAGGAGGGGCTTCTACGGGGCCAACTATGGCTACACCTTC.

V is TRBV12-3 or TRBV12-4 and J is TRBJ1-2; no clear D gene. The CDR3 sequence is 12 residues long. Trimming pared 3 bases from V and 7 bases from J, leaving 9 bases between. CDR3: CASSFRGPGYTF. CDR3 nucleotide sequence: TGTGCCAGCAGTTTTCGAGGGCCTGGCTACACCTTC.

This rearrangement joins TRBV25-1 to TRBJ2-5; 11 nucleotides agree with TRBD2. Per germline, CDR1 MGHDK and CDR2 SYGVNS. V shed 3 bases, J shed 4 bases, and the junction held 7 bases outside the gene matches. The CDR3 loop spans 16 amino acids. CDR3 amino acids: CASSDAGLAVIETQYF. DNA of the CDR3: TGTGCCAGCAGTGATGCGGGACTAGCGGTAATAGAGACCCAGTACTTC. The complete variable domain, with remaining parts taken from reference TRBV25-1 and TRBJ2-5, reads EADIYQTPRYLVIGTGKKITLECSQTMGHDKMYWYQQDPGMELHLIHYSYGVNSTEKGDLSSESTVSRIRTEHFPLTLESARPSHTSQYLCASSDAGLAVIETQYFGPGTRLLVL.

The chain combines TRBV18 with TRBJ2-3; D is undetermined. The CDR3 totals 15 residues. Trimming pared 0 bases from V and 2 bases from J, leaving 9 bases between. Germline CDR1 and CDR2: KGHSH and LQKENI. This chain's CDR3 is CASSPPSQATDTQYF. The CDR3 nucleotides read TGTGCCAGCTCACCACCCTCTCAAGCCACAGATACGCAGTATTTT.

The chain recombines TRBV6-5 with TRBJ2-1, with TRBD2 matching over 8 bases. The V segment lost 7 bases and the J segment 4 bases; nucleotides outside the gene matches: 6. The CDR3 runs 14 residues. The germline gives CDR1 MNHEY, CDR2 SVGAGI. CDR3 residues: CASKGTRRYNEQFF. In DNA form, the CDR3 reads TGTGCCAGCAAAGGGACTAGGAGATACAATGAGCAGTTCTTC.

The chain recombines TRBV6-1 with TRBJ1-5, with D unclear. The CDR3 consists of 15 residues. Trimming took 2 bases from V and 0 from J, leaving 8 bases between them. Germline V CDR1 and CDR2: MNHNS, SASEGT. CDR3 in DNA: TGTGCCAGCAGTGAATACCGGGATAGCAATCAGCCCCAGCATTTT. Protein: CASSEYRDSNQPQHF.

This sequence joins TRBV10-3 and TRBJ1-1; 8 bases line up with TRBD1. The CDR3 runs to 14 residues. The J segment lost 4 bases and the V segment lost 3 bases, leaving 4 bases of the junction unmatched. Germline CDR1 ENHRY, CDR2 SYGVKD. The DNA of the CDR3 is TGTGCCATCAGTGAAGGACAGGGCCCCACTGAAGCTTTCTTT. Protein product: CAISEGQGPTEAFF.

This clone turned up a few times. This chain uses TRBV3-1 (or the pseudogene TRBV3-2) with TRBJ1-1; 8 bases are a match to TRBD1. There are 15 residues in the CDR3. The germline CDR1 and CDR2 sequences are LGHDT and YNNKEL (reference sequence). J gave up 4 bases and V 1 base, and 5 bases lay outside the gene matches. In DNA form, the CDR3 reads TGTGCCAGCAGCCAAGCAAACACAGGGGGCACTGAAGCTTTCTTT. It is translated as CASSQANTGGTEAFF.

The gene calls are TRBV2 and TRBJ2-5; the match to TRBD2 covers 8 bases. The CDR3 has 15 residues. Germline CDR1 SNHLY, CDR2 FYNNEI. V gave up 3 bases and J gave up 1 base; unmatched junction bases: 4. Written as DNA, the CDR3 is TGTGCCAGCAGTGACTCGCGGGGGGCCCAAGAGACCCAGTACTTC. Amino acid sequence: CASSDSRGAQETQYF. The full variable domain, with the rest looked up from reference TRBV2 and TRBJ2-5, is EPEVTQTPSHQVTQMGQEVILRCVPISNHLYFYWYRQILGQKVEFLVSFYNNEISEKSEIFDDQFSVERPDGSNFTLKIRSTKLEDSAMYFCASSDSRGAQETQYFGPGTRLLVL.

The rearrangement links TRBV3-1 (or the pseudogene TRBV3-2) to TRBJ1-2; D call uncertain. The CDR3 extends over 12 amino acids. Trimming shortened V by 3 bases and J by 5 bases, and 7 bases separated the two germline ends. Germline V gene lookup returns CDR1 LGHDT and CDR2 YNNKEL (reference sequence). CDR3 amino acids: CASSQSFYGYTF. CDR3 DNA: TGTGCCAGCAGCCAGAGTTTTTATGGCTACACCTTC.

The sample holds one count of this clone. The chain combines TRBV4-2 with TRBJ1-1, with TRBD1 as a possible D gene (6 bases). Trimming stripped 4 bases from V and 6 bases from J, with 12 bases between. The CDR3 has 13 residues. Germline V gives CDR1 LGHNA, CDR2 YNFKEQ. In DNA, the CDR3 is TGTGCCAGCAGCCCAACTGGACAGCCTGAAGCTTTCTTT. This sequence encodes CASSPTGQPEAFF.

This chain connects TRBV5-6 to TRBJ2-5; TRBD1 might be the D (6 bases). The CDR3 spans 14 residues. Per germline, CDR1 SGHDT and CDR2 YYEEEE. The V end lost 4 bases, the J end lost 3 bases, and 13 bases lay between the germline ends. The CDR3 region is CASSPTGSEETQYF. The CDR3, as DNA: TGTGCCAGCAGCCCTACAGGGTCGGAAGAGACCCAGTACTTC.

The DNA of the CDR3 is TGTGCCAGCAGCGCAGCAGGGACTGAAGCTTTCTTT. It encodes CASSAAGTEAFF. The gene calls are TRBV9 and TRBJ1-1, with D maybe TRBD1 (5 bases). The V end lost 3 bases, the J end lost 5 bases, and 8 bases lay between the germline ends. The germline V gene has CDR1 SGDLS and CDR2 YYNGEE. The CDR3 sequence is 12 residues long. The full variable domain, rest sourced from reference TRBV9 and TRBJ1-1, is DSGVTQTPKHLITATGQRVTLRCSPRSGDLSVYWYQQSLDQGLQFLIQYYNGEERAKGNILERFSAQQFPDLHSELNLSSLELGDSALYFCASSAAGTEAFFGQGTRLTVV.

This chain links TRBV19 with TRBJ2-4; TRBD1 matches 8 bases. Germline V CDR1 and CDR2: LNHDA, SQIVND (reference sequence). The CDR3 spans 16 residues. V gave up 3 bases and J gave up 1 base; unmatched junction bases: 5. The DNA of the CDR3 is TGTGCCAGTAGTATTTCAGGGGGCGCGGCCAAAAACATTCAGTACTTC. It specifies CASSISGGAAKNIQYF.

The chain recombines TRBV28 with TRBJ2-7; 7 nucleotides match TRBD1. V trimming: 4 bases; J trimming: 6 bases; junction bases outside the gene matches: 9. CDR1 is MDHEN, CDR2 SYDVKM, per germline. The CDR3 extends over 14 amino acids. CDR3 bases: TGTGCCAGCAGTTCAGCCAGACAGGGTTCCGAGCAGTACTTC. This codes for CASSSARQGSEQYF.

The chain couples TRBV6-5 to TRBJ2-1; the match to TRBD2 covers 10 bases. The ends lost 7 bases at V and 7 bases at J; junction bases unmatched: 7. Germline loops: CDR1 MNHEY, CDR2 SVGAGI. The CDR3 has 14 residues. CDR3 DNA: TGTGCCAGCAAACCGGGACTAGCGAAGAATGAGCAGTTCTTC. Its protein is CASKPGLAKNEQFF.

The rearrangement joins TRBV5-4 to TRBJ1-6; D remains ambiguous. CDR1 SGHNT and CDR2 YYREEE come from the germline V gene (reference sequence). V shed 3 bases and J shed 6 bases, with 10 bases lying between them. This CDR3 is built from 14 residues. CDR3 DNA: TGTGCCAGCAGCTCAGATCGGGGTAATTCACCCCTCCACTTT. This encodes CASSSDRGNSPLHF.

The chain uses TRBV2 and TRBJ1-4, with D possibly being TRBD1 (6 bases). CDR1 and CDR2 (germline): SNHLY, FYNNEI. Between the trimmed V and J ends, which lost 6 bases and 8 bases, there was a span of 16 bases. The CDR3 spans 14 residues. The CDR3 nucleotides are TGTGCCAGCAGGACACATCCAGGGGAGGAAAAACTGTTTTTT. It is translated as CASRTHPGEEKLFF.